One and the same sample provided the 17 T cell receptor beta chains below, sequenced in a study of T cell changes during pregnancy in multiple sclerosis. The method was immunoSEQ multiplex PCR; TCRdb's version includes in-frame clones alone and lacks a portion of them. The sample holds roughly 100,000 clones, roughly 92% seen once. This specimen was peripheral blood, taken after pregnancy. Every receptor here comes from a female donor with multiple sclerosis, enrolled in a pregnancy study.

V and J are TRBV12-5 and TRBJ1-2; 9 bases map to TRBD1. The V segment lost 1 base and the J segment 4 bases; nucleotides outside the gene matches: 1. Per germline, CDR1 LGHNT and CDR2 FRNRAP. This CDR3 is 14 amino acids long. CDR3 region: CASGLDRGLYGYTF. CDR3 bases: TGTGCTAGTGGTTTGGACAGGGGGCTCTATGGCTACACCTTC.

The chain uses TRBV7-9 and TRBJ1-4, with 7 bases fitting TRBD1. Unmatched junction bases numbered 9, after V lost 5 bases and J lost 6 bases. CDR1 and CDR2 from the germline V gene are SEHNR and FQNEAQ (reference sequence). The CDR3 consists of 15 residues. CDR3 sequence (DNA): TGTGCCAGCAGCATAGGGGCAGGGGGAGATGAAAAACTGTTTTTT. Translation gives CASSIGAGGDEKLFF.

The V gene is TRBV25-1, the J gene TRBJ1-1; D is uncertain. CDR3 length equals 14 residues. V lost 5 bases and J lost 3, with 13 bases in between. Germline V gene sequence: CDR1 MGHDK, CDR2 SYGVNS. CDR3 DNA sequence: TGTGCCAGCAGTCCGACTCGGTTGTACACTGAAGCTTTCTTT. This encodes CASSPTRLYTEAFF.

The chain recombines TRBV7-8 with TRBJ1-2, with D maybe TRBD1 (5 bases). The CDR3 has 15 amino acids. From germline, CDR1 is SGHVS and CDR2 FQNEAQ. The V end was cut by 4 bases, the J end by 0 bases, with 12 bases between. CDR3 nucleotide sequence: TGTGCCAGCAGCTCCAGACAGACACCTAACTATGGCTACACCTTC. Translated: CASSSRQTPNYGYTF.

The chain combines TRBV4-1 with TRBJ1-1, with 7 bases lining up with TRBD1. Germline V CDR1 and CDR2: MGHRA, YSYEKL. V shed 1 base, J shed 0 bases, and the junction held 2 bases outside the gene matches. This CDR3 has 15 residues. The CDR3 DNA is TGCGCCAGCAGCCAAGCCAGGGGGATGAACACTGAAGCTTTCTTT. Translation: CASSQARGMNTEAFF.

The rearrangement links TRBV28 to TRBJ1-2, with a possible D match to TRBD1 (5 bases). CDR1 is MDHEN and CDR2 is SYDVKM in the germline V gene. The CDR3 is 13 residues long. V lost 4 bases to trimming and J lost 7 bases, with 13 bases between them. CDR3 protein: CASSYGGTSGYTF. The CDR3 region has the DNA TGTGCCAGCAGTTACGGGGGGACGAGTGGCTACACCTTC.

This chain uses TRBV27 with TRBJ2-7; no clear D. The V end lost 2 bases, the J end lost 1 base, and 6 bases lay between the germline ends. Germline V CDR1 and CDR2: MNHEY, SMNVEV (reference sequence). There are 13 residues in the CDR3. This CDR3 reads CASSLGLSYEQYF. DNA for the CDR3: TGTGCCAGCAGTTTAGGCTTGTCCTACGAGCAGTACTTC.

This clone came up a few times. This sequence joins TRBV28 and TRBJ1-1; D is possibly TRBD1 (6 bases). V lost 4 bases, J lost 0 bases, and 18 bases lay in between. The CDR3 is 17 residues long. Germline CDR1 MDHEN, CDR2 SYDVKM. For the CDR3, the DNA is TGTGCCAGCAGTTCCCTTCTACGACAGGCCATGAACACTGAAGCTTTCTTT. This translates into CASSSLLRQAMNTEAFF.

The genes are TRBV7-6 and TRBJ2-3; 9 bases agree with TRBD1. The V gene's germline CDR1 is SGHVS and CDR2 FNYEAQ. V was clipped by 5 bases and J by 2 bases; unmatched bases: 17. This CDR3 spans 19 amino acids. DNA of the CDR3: TGTGCCAGCAGCCTGAGAGGGGGGCGCCGGGACAGGGCCACAGATACGCAGTATTTT. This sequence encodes CASSLRGGRRDRATDTQYF.

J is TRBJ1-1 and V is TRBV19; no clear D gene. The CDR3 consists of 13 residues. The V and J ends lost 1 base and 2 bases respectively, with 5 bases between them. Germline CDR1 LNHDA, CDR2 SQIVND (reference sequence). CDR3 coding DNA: TGTGCCAGTAGTATAGGCACAAACACTGAAGCTTTCTTT. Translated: CASSIGTNTEAFF.

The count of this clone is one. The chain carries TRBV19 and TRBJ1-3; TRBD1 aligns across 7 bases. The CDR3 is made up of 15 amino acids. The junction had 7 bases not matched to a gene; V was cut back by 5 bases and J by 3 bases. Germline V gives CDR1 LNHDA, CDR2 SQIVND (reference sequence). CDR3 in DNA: TGTGCCAGTAGTGTACAGGGGTTTGGTGGAAACACCATATATTTT. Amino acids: CASSVQGFGGNTIYF.

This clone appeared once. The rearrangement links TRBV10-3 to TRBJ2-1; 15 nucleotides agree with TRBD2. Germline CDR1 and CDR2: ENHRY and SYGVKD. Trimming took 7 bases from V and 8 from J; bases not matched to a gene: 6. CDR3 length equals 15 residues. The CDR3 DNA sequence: TGTGCCATCAATTCCGGGACTAGCGGGAGGTATGAGCAGTTCTTC. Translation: CAINSGTSGRYEQFF.

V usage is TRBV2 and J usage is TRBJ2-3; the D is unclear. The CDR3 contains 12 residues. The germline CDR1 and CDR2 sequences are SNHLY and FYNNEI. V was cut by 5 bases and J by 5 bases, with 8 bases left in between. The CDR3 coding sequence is TGTGCCAGCAGTACCCGTAGAGATACGCAGTATTTT. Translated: CASSTRRDTQYF.

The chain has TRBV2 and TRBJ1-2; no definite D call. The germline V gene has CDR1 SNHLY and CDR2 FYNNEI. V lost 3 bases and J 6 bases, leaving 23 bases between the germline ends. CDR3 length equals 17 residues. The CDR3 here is CASSDPREALIVDGYTF. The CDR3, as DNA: TGTGCCAGCAGTGATCCCCGGGAGGCCCTCATTGTGGATGGCTACACCTTC.

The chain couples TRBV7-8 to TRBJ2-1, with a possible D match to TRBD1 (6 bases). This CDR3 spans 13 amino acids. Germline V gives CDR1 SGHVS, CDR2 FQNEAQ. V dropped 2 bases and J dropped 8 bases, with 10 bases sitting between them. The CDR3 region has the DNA TGTGCCAGCAGCTTAAACAGGGCTGATGAGCAGTTCTTC. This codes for CASSLNRADEQFF.

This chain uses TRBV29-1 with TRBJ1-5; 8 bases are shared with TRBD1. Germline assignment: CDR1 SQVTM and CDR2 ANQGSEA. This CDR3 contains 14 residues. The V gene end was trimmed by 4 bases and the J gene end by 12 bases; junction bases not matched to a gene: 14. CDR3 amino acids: CSVGFVAGGGVQHF. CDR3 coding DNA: TGCAGCGTTGGCTTCGTAGCAGGGGGCGGCGTCCAGCATTTT. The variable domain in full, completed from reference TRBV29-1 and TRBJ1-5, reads SAVISQKPSRDICQRGTSLTIQCQVDSQVTMMFWYRQQPGQSLTLIATANQGSEATYESGFVIDKFPISRPNLTFSTLTVSNMSPEDSSIYLCSVGFVAGGGVQHFGDGTRLSIL.

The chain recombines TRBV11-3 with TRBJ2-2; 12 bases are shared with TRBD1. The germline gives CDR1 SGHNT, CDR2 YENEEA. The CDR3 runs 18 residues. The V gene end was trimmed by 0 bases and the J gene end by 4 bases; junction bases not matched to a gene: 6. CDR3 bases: TGTGCCAGCAGCTTAGAGATTTGGGGACAGGGGGCCACCGGGGAGCTGTTTTTT. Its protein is CASSLEIWGQGATGELFF.